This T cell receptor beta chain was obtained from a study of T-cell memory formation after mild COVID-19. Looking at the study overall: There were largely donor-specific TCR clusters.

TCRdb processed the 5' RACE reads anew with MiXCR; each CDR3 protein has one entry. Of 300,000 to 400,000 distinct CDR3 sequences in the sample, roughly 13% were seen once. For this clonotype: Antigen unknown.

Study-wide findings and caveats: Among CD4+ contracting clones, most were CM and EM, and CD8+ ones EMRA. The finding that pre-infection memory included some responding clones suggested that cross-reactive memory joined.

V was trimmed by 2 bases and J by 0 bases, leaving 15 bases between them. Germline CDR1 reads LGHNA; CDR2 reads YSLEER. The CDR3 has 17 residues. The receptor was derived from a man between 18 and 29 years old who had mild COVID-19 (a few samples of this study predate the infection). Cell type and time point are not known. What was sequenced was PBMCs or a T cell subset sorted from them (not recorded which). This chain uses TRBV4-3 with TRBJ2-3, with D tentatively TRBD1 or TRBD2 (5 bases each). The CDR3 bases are TGCGCCAGCAGCCAAACGCTGGGACGGCTAAGCACAGATACGCAGTATTTT. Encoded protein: CASSQTLGRLSTDTQYF.